This record looks at one TCR beta chain sequence and its context. The data originate from a study of blood T cell repertoires in COVID-19. Study in general: The United States, Italy and Spain supplied acute and convalescent COVID-19 samples.

The junction had 7 bases not matched to a gene; V was cut back by 0 bases and J by 1 base. CDR1 and CDR2 from the germline V gene are KGHSH and LQKENI. The CDR3 totals 17 residues. TCRdb keeps only in-frame clones here, not all; method: immunoSEQ multiplex PCR. The sample carries about 260,000 clones, approximately 86% recorded once. The J gene is TRBJ2-5, the V gene TRBV18, with 8 bases aligning to TRBD2. The TCR sequence derives from a man aged 25 to 40 with active or convalescent COVID-19. The source material was peripheral blood. The CDR3 loop is CASSPPGGGTIQETQYF. CDR3 DNA sequence: TGTGCCAGCTCACCACCCGGCGGGGGGACAATCCAAGAGACCCAGTACTTC.